The 24 T cell receptor beta chains below come from one sample, sequenced in a study of OX40 agonist ivuxolimab in advanced cancers. Produced via immunoSEQ multiplex PCR; TCRdb's table is partial and in-frame only. The profile shows more than 50,000 clones, about nine tenths of them singletons. Here the sequenced sample was CD4+ or CD8+ T cells sorted from blood, taken in a trial of the OX40 agonist ivuxolimab. These receptors were obtained from an adult with an advanced solid tumor such as melanoma, head and neck, liver or kidney cancer.

This chain links TRBV19 with TRBJ1-2, with 8 bases aligning to TRBD1. The CDR3 spans 14 residues. The germline CDR1 and CDR2 sequences are LNHDA and SQIVND (reference sequence). V was clipped by 5 bases and J by 8 bases; unmatched bases: 10. The CDR3 DNA reads TGTGCCAGTAGTTCAGGGGGCGCGTTAGAAGGCTACACCTTC. Translated, it gives CASSSGGALEGYTF.

V gene TRBV6-5 combines with J gene TRBJ1-2, with TRBD1 as a possible D gene (6 bases). Trimming stripped 2 bases from V and 5 bases from J, with 12 bases between. From germline, CDR1 is MNHEY and CDR2 SVGAGI. The CDR3 length is 14 residues. CDR3 region: CASSYGRGIYGYTF. The CDR3 DNA reads as TGTGCCAGCAGTTACGGCAGGGGAATTTATGGCTACACCTTC.

The genes are TRBV6-6 and TRBJ1-2; TRBD1 aligns across 9 bases. Germline V gene data show CDR1 as MNHNY and CDR2 as SVGAGI (reference sequence). Germline trimming cut 6 bases from V and 1 base from J; bases unmatched to any gene: 6. This CDR3 contains 15 residues. This CDR3 reads CASRFRQGGNYGYTF. CDR3 DNA: TGTGCCAGCAGATTCCGACAGGGGGGTAACTATGGCTACACCTTC.

This clone occurred once. The V and J genes are TRBV9 and TRBJ2-2, with D possibly being TRBD2 (6 bases). Germline lookup yields CDR1 SGDLS and CDR2 YYNGEE. V gave up 1 base and J gave up 1 base, with 14 bases separating them. This CDR3 contains 17 residues. The CDR3 region is CASSVLAEIKNTGELFF. Here the CDR3 DNA reads TGTGCCAGCAGCGTATTAGCGGAAATTAAGAACACCGGGGAGCTGTTTTTT.

This rearrangement joins TRBV7-9 to TRBJ2-3, with 10 nucleotides matching TRBD1. The V and J ends lost 7 bases and 2 bases, in that order; junction bases with no gene match: 6. The germline V gene has CDR1 SEHNR and CDR2 FQNEAQ (reference sequence). The CDR3 loop spans 15 amino acids. The CDR3 nucleotides are TGTGCCAGCACCTTCGGGACAGGGGACACAGATACGCAGTATTTT. Its protein is CASTFGTGDTDTQYF.

The table lists this clone with a count of one. Other DNA sequences within the sample encode an identical CDR3. This chain links TRBV5-6 with TRBJ2-3; D unclear. The CDR3 extends over 14 amino acids. Trimming took off 1 base at V and 9 bases at J, with 15 bases between the two ends. Germline assignment: CDR1 SGHDT and CDR2 YYEEEE. In DNA form, the CDR3 reads TGTGCCAGCAGCTTGTCGGCCTTGGAGAGCACGCAGTATTTT. Amino acids: CASSLSALESTQYF.

The rearrangement uses TRBV6-4 and TRBJ1-3; a possible D gene is TRBD1 (6 bases). Germline assignment: CDR1 MRHNA and CDR2 SNTAGT. Trimming took 8 bases from V and 2 from J, leaving 13 bases between them. There are 14 residues in the CDR3. The CDR3 loop reads CASPARGTGNTIYF. CDR3 in DNA: TGTGCCAGCCCCGCGAGGGGGACTGGAAACACCATATATTTT.

This chain links TRBV7-9 with TRBJ2-3; D is unclear. In germline, CDR1 is SEHNR, CDR2 FQNEAQ (reference sequence). The CDR3 length is 11 residues. Trimming took 9 bases from V and 4 from J, leaving 8 bases between them. CDR3 region: CAREEADTQYF. Here the CDR3 DNA reads TGTGCCAGAGAAGAGGCAGATACGCAGTATTTT.

This clone has a handful of counts. CDR3 bases: TGTGCCAGCAGGACTGGACTAGCGGCATCCTACAATGAGCAGTTCTTC. Encoded protein: CASRTGLAASYNEQFF. The chain links TRBV6-4 to TRBJ2-1; 10 nucleotides agree with TRBD2. The V gene end was trimmed by 6 bases and the J gene end by 1 base; junction bases not matched to a gene: 6. Germline V lookup: CDR1 MRHNA, CDR2 SNTAGT. The CDR3 covers 16 residues.

The chain carries TRBV14 and TRBJ1-2, with D maybe TRBD1 (6 bases). V dropped 0 bases and J dropped 0 bases, with 17 bases sitting between them. CDR3 length: 18 amino acids. Germline V gene data show CDR1 as SGHDN and CDR2 as FVKESK. The CDR3 protein is CASSQDSVWDTTNYGYTF. For the CDR3, the DNA is TGTGCCAGCAGCCAAGATTCTGTTTGGGACACAACTAACTATGGCTACACCTTC.

The chain couples TRBV7-3 to TRBJ1-1; D uncertain. The ends were cut back, 0 bases at V and 11 bases at J, with 13 bases in the middle. The CDR3 consists of 13 residues. The germline V gene has CDR1 SGHTA and CDR2 FQGTGA. The CDR3 nucleotides are TGTGCCAGCAGCTTAACCCTAGACCGGGAGGCTTTCTTT. This gives the protein CASSLTLDREAFF.

This chain connects TRBV11-2 to TRBJ2-1; D call uncertain. CDR3 length: 11 amino acids. V gave up 6 bases and J gave up 5 bases, with 5 bases separating them. Germline V gives CDR1 SGHAT, CDR2 FQNNGV. CDR3 bases: TGTGCCAGCAGTCTCAACAATGAGCAGTTCTTC. Encoded protein: CASSLNNEQFF. Full variable domain (rest looked up from reference TRBV11-2 and TRBJ2-1): EAGVAQSPRYKIIEKRQSVAFWCNPISGHATLYWYQQILGQGPKLLIQFQNNGVVDDSQLPKDRFSAERLKGVDSTLKIQPAKLEDSAVYLCASSLNNEQFFGPGTRLTVL.

The CDR3 coding sequence is TGTGCCAGCAGTTTACAGGGGGCTGCAACTAATGAAAAACTGTTTTTT. Protein product: CASSLQGAATNEKLFF. V is TRBV28 and J is TRBJ1-4, with 8 bases aligning to TRBD1. The CDR3 runs to 16 residues. CDR1 is MDHEN, CDR2 SYDVKM, per germline. After removal of 2 bases from V and 0 bases from J, the junction contained 2 bases not matched to a gene. Full variable domain (outside the CDR3, taken from reference TRBV28 and TRBJ1-4): DVKVTQSSRYLVKRTGEKVFLECVQDMDHENMFWYRQDPGLGLRLIYFSYDVKMKEKGDIPEGYSVSREKKERFSLILESASTNQTSMYLCASSLQGAATNEKLFFGSGTQLSVL.

The chain recombines TRBV15 with TRBJ1-5; 10 nucleotides line up with TRBD1. The CDR3 is 16 residues long. V lost 1 base and J lost 4; bases outside the gene matches: 4. Germline assignment: CDR1 LNHNV and CDR2 YYDKDF (reference sequence). The CDR3: CATSRVGTGVNQPQHF. CDR3 DNA sequence: TGTGCCACCAGCAGAGTTGGGACAGGGGTAAATCAGCCCCAGCATTTT.

J is TRBJ2-3 and V is TRBV7-6; D gene unclear. The CDR3 has 16 residues. Germline loops: CDR1 SGHVS, CDR2 FNYEAQ. The V and J ends lost 1 base and 0 bases respectively, with 11 bases between them. Here the CDR3 DNA reads TGTGCCAGCAGCTTAGGTTACCAGGAGAGCACAGATACGCAGTATTTT. Amino acids: CASSLGYQESTDTQYF.

The genes are TRBV7-6 and TRBJ1-3, with a weak D call TRBD1 (6 bases). V lost 5 bases and J lost 6, with 14 bases in between. This CDR3 has 14 residues. Germline V lookup: CDR1 SGHVS, CDR2 FNYEAQ. The CDR3, as DNA: TGTGCCAGCAGCAGGGGGGCCGAGGAAAACACCATATATTTT. It codes for CASSRGAEENTIYF.

This chain joins TRBV5-4 and TRBJ2-5; 8 nucleotides agree with TRBD2. The trim removed 4 bases at V and 5 bases at J, leaving 13 bases unmatched. Germline V lookup: CDR1 SGHNT, CDR2 YYREEE (reference sequence). The CDR3 contains 16 residues. CDR3 in amino acids: CASSQDSGRAWETQYF. CDR3 nucleotide sequence: TGTGCCAGCAGCCAAGATTCCGGGAGGGCCTGGGAGACCCAGTACTTC. The full variable domain, in which reference TRBV5-4 and TRBJ2-5 provide the parts outside the CDR3, is ETGVTQSPTHLIKTRGQQVTLRCSSQSGHNTVSWYQQALGQGPQFIFQYYREEENGRGNFPPRFSGLQFPNYSSELNVNALELDDSALYLCASSQDSGRAWETQYFGPGTRLLVL.

The rearrangement uses TRBV25-1 and TRBJ2-7; the D gene is possibly TRBD2 (6 bases). The germline V and J ends were trimmed by 7 bases and 2 bases, with 9 bases remaining between them. Germline V CDR1 and CDR2: MGHDK, SYGVNS. CDR3 length: 12 residues. The CDR3 reads CASTGDAYEQYF. The CDR3 nucleotides read TGTGCCAGCACGGGAGACGCCTACGAGCAGTACTTC.

The chain is built from TRBV28 and TRBJ2-3; a possible D gene is TRBD2 (7 bases). Germline loops: CDR1 MDHEN, CDR2 SYDVKM. The CDR3 is 14 residues long. V was trimmed by 9 bases and J by 4 bases, leaving 17 bases between them. The CDR3 DNA reads as TGTGCCAGTCGATTGGGGGGGCCCCCAGATACGCAGTATTTT. This gives the protein CASRLGGPPDTQYF.

The rearrangement links TRBV5-1 to TRBJ1-1; D is unclear. V was pared by 1 base and J by 1 base, with 8 bases between. The germline V gene encodes CDR1 SGHRS and CDR2 YFSETQ. This CDR3 has 14 residues. This CDR3 reads CASSLRGENTEAFF. CDR3 DNA sequence: TGCGCCAGCAGCTTGCGGGGAGAGAACACTGAAGCTTTCTTT.

This chain joins TRBV6-1 and TRBJ1-5; weak D call: TRBD1 (5 bases). V was pared by 3 bases and J by 6 bases, with 15 bases between. Germline V lookup: CDR1 MNHNS, CDR2 SASEGT. The CDR3 is 15 residues long. The CDR3 loop reads CASSDPGLGSQPQHF. CDR3 DNA: TGTGCCAGCAGTGACCCGGGACTGGGGAGTCAGCCCCAGCATTTT.

V and J are TRBV7-2 and TRBJ2-5, with D possibly TRBD1 on 6 matching bases. Trimming took 3 bases from V and 5 from J, leaving 10 bases between them. Germline values: CDR1 SGHTA, CDR2 FQGNSA. The CDR3 covers 13 residues. CDR3 amino acids: CASSFYREETQYF. The CDR3 bases are TGTGCCAGCAGCTTTTACAGGGAGGAGACCCAGTACTTC. The full variable domain, with the rest looked up from reference TRBV7-2 and TRBJ2-5, is GAGVSQSPSNKVTEKGKDVELRCDPISGHTALYWYRQSLGQGLEFLIYFQGNSAPDKSGLPSDRFSAERTGGSVSTLTIQRTQQEDSAVYLCASSFYREETQYFGPGTRLLVL.

Comments on this clone: Additional DNA sequences in this sample encode the identical CDR3. CDR3 in amino acids: CASSLGGMNTEAFF. As DNA, the CDR3 is TGCGCCAGCAGCTTAGGAGGGATGAACACTGAAGCTTTCTTT. V usage is TRBV5-1 and J usage is TRBJ1-1; D remains unclear. This CDR3 region has 14 residues. V was clipped by 2 bases and J by 0 bases, with 8 bases between them. Germline-derived CDR1 and CDR2 are SGHRS and YFSETQ. The entire variable domain, with the rest obtained from reference TRBV5-1 and TRBJ1-1, is as follows: KAGVTQTPRYLIKTRGQQVTLSCSPISGHRSVSWYQQTPGQGLQFLFEYFSETQRNKGNFPGRFSGRQFSNSRSEMNVSTLELGDSALYLCASSLGGMNTEAFFGQGTRLTVV.

This chain uses TRBV28 with TRBJ1-1; D not resolved. The V gene lost 3 bases and the J gene lost 4 bases, with 6 bases spanning the gap. CDR1 MDHEN and CDR2 SYDVKM come from the germline V gene. This CDR3 spans 12 amino acids. The CDR3 loop reads CASSFVGTEAFF. DNA of the CDR3: TGTGCCAGCAGTTTTGTGGGCACTGAAGCTTTCTTT.